This T cell receptor beta chain was retrieved from a study of cytomegalovirus exposure and HLA in healthy donors. Whole-study findings and limits: Among TCR beta chains of equal frequency, HLA-associated ones were more clonally expanded in a later analysis. Among TCR sequences, most were rare, though some public TCRs appeared in many donors. It has been reported that TCR beta sequences accurately predicted the HLA-A and HLA-B alleles of most subjects.

A note on this clone: Its target is not known.

The PCR was carried out with 60 Vbeta primers and 13 Jbeta primers. Using immunoSEQ multiplex PCR, the repertoire was profiled, and TCRdb retains in-frame clones only, with some absent. In the table there are 300,000 or so clones, approximately 84% of which are singletons. Looked up from germline, CDR1 is SGHVS and CDR2 is FQNEAQ. This CDR3 is built from 15 residues. V trimming: 1 base; J trimming: 3 bases; junction bases outside the gene matches: 4. V gene TRBV7-8 combines with J gene TRBJ2-7, with 9 bases matching TRBD2. This TCR was recovered from a woman aged 40 to 49 in good health and CMV-seropositive. The sample comprised PBMCs. DNA of the CDR3: TGTGCCAGCAGCTTAGTTAGCGGGAGTGGCTACGAGCAGTACTTC. Its translation: CASSLVSGSGYEQYF.